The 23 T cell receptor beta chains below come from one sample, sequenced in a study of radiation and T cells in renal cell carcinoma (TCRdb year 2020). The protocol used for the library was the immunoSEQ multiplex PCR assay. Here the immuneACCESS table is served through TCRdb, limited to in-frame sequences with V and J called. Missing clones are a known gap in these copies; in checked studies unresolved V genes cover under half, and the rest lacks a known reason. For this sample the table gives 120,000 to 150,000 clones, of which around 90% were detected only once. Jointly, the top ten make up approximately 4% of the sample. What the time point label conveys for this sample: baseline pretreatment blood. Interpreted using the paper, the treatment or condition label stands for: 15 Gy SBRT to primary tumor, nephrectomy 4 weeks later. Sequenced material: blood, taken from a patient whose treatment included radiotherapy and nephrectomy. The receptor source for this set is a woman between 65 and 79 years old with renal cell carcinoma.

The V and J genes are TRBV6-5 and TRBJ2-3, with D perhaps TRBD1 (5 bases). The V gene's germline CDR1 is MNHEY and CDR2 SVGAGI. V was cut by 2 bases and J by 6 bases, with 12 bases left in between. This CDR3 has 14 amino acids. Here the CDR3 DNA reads TGTGCCAGCAGTTACCGCAGGGTGGACGATACGCAGTATTTT. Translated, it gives CASSYRRVDDTQYF.

CDR3 sequence (DNA): TGTGCCAGTAGTATGGGAGGAGGGAGGAGAGGTAGCAATCAGCCCCAGCATTTT. Translation gives CASSMGGGRRGSNQPQHF. The chain joins TRBV19 to TRBJ1-5, with D uncertain. Trimming shortened V by 3 bases and J by 0 bases, and 18 bases separated the two germline ends. The length of the CDR3 is 18 residues. CDR1 is LNHDA, CDR2 SQIVND, per germline (reference sequence).

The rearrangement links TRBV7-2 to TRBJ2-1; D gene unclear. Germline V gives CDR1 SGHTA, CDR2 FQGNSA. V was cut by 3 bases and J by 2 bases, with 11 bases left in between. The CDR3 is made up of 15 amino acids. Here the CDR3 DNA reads TGTGCCAGCAGCTTCCAATTGGGCCCCTACAATGAGCAGTTCTTC. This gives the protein CASSFQLGPYNEQFF.

CDR3: CASSARDRGNTEAFF. CDR3 nucleotides: TGTGCCAGCAGCGCTAGGGACAGGGGAAACACTGAAGCTTTCTTT. V usage is TRBV7-9 and J usage is TRBJ1-1, with 10 bases fitting TRBD1. J lost 2 bases, V lost 5 bases, and 5 bases had no gene match. The CDR3 is 15 amino acids. The germline CDR1 and CDR2 sequences are SEHNR and FQNEAQ (reference sequence). The entire variable domain, with the rest obtained from reference TRBV7-9 and TRBJ1-1, is as follows: DTGVSQNPRHKITKRGQNVTFRCDPISEHNRLYWYRQTLGQGPEFLTYFQNEAQLEKSRLLSDRFSAERPKGSFSTLEIQRTEQGDSAMYLCASSARDRGNTEAFFGQGTRLTVV.

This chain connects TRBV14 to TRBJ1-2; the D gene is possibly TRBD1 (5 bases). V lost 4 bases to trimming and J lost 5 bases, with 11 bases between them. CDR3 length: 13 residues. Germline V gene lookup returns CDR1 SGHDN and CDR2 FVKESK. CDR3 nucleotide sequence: TGTGCCAGCAGCCGGGACTCCCATTATGGCTACACCTTC. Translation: CASSRDSHYGYTF.

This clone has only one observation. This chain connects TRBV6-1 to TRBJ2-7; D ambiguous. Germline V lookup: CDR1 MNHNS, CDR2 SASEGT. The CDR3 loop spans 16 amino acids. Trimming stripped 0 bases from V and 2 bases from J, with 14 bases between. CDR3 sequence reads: CASSEAIGPPPYEQYF. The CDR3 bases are TGTGCCAGCAGTGAAGCCATAGGACCTCCTCCCTACGAGCAGTACTTC.

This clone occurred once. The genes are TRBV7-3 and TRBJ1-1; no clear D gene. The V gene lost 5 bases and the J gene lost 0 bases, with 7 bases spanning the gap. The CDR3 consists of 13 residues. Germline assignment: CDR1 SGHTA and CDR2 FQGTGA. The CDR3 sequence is CASSLHMNTEAFF. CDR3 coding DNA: TGTGCCAGCAGCCTCCATATGAACACTGAAGCTTTCTTT.

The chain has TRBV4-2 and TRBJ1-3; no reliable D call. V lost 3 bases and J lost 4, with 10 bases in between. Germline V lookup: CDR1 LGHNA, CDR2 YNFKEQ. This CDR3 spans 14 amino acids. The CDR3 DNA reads TGTGCCAGCAGCCATCCGGGGAAAGGAAACACCATATATTTT. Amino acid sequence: CASSHPGKGNTIYF.

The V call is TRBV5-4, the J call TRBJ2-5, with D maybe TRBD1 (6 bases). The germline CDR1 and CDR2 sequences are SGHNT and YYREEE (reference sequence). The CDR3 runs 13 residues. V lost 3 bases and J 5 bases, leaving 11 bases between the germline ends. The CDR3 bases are TGTGCCAGCAGCTGGACAGACGGGGAGACCCAGTACTTC. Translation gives CASSWTDGETQYF.

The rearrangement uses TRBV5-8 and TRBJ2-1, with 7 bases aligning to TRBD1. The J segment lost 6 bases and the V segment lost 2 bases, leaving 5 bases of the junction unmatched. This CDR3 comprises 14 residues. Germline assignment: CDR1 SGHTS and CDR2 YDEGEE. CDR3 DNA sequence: TGTGCCAGCAGCTTAGTAGACAGGGCCAATGAGCAGTTCTTC. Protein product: CASSLVDRANEQFF.

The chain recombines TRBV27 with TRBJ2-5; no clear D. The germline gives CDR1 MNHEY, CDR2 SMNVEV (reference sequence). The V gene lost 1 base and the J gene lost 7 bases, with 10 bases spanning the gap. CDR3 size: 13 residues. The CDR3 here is CASSLWNSGTQYF. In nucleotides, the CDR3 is TGTGCCAGCAGTTTATGGAACTCTGGGACCCAGTACTTC.

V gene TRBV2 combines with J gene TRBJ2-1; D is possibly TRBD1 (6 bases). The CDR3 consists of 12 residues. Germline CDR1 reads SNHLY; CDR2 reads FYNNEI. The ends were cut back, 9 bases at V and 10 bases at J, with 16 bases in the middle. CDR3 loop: CASLRDTWEQFF. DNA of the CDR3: TGTGCCAGTCTCCGGGACACTTGGGAGCAGTTCTTC.

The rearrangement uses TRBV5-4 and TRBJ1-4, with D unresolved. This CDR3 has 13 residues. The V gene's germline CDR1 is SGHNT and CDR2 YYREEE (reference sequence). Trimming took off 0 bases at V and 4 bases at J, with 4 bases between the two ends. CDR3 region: CASSLGLNEKLFF. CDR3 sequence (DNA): TGTGCCAGCAGCTTGGGTCTTAATGAAAAACTGTTTTTT. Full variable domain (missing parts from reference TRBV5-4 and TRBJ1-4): ETGVTQSPTHLIKTRGQQVTLRCSSQSGHNTVSWYQQALGQGPQFIFQYYREEENGRGNFPPRFSGLQFPNYSSELNVNALELDDSALYLCASSLGLNEKLFFGSGTQLSVL.

The CDR3 sequence is CASSQRANLYQETQYF. Written as DNA, the CDR3 is TGTGCCAGCAGCCAACGGGCTAACTTGTACCAAGAGACCCAGTACTTC. The chain links TRBV4-2 to TRBJ2-5; D is unresolved. The CDR3 length is 16 residues. The germline V gene has CDR1 LGHNA and CDR2 YNFKEQ. Trimming shortened V by 2 bases and J by 0 bases, and 13 bases separated the two germline ends.

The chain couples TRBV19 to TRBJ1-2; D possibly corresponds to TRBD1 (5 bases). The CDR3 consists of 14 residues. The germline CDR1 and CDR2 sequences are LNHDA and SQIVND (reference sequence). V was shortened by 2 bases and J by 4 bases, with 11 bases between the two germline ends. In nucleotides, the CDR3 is TGTGCCAGTAGTATATGGGGGGAGACCTATGGCTACACCTTC. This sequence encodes CASSIWGETYGYTF.

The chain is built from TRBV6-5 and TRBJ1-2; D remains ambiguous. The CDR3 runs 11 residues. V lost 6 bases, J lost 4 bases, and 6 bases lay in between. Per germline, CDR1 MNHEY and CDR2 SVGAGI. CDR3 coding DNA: TGTGCCAGCAGACAGCTCTATGGCTACACCTTC. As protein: CASRQLYGYTF.

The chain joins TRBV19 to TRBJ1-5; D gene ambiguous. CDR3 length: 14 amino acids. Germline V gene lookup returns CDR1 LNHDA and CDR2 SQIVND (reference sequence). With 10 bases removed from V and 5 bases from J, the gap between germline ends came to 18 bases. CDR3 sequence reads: CATSRKGYDQPQHF. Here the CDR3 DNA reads TGTGCCACGTCGAGGAAGGGATACGATCAGCCCCAGCATTTT. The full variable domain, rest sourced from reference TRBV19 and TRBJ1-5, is DGGITQSPKYLFRKEGQNVTLSCEQNLNHDAMYWYRQDPGQGLRLIYYSQIVNDFQKGDIAEGYSVSREKKESFPLTVTSAQKNPTAFYLCATSRKGYDQPQHFGDGTRLSIL.

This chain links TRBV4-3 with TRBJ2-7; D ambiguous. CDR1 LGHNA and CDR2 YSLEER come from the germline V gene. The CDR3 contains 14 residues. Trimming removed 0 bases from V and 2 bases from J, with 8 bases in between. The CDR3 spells CASSQEGRAYEQYF. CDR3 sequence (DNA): TGCGCCAGCAGCCAAGAAGGCAGAGCCTACGAGCAGTACTTC.

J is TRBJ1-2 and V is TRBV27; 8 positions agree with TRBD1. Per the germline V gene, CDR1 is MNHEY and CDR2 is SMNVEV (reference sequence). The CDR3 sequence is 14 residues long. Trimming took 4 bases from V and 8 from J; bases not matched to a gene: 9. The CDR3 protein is CASSSQGQGSGYTF. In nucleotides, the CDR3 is TGTGCCAGCAGTTCACAAGGACAGGGAAGCGGCTACACCTTC.

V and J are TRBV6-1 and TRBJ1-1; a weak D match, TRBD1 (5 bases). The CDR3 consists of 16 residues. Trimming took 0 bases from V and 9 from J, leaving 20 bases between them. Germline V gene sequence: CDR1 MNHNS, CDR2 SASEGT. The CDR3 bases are TGTGCCAGCAGTGAAGCGCCGGGGGGAGGTCGGCGGCAAGCTTTCTTT. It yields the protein CASSEAPGGGRRQAFF.

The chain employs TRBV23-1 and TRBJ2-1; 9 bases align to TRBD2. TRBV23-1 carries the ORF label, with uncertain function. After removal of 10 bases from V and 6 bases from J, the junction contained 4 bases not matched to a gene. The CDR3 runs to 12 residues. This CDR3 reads CANTRGGNEQFF. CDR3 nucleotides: TGCGCCAATACGCGGGGGGGCAATGAGCAGTTCTTC.

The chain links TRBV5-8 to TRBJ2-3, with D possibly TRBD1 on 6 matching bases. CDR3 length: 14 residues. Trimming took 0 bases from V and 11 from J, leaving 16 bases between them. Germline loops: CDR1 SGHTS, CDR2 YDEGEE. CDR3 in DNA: TGTGCCAGCAGCTTGGGCCCCCCAGGGGCAGTGCAGTATTTT. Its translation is CASSLGPPGAVQYF.

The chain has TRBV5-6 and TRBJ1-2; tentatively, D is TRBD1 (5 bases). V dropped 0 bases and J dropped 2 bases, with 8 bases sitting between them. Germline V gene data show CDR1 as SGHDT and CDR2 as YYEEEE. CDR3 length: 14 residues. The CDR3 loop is CASSLGDRNYGYTF. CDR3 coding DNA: TGTGCCAGCAGCTTGGGTGACAGAAACTATGGCTACACCTTC.